This passage covers 25 T cell receptor beta chains from one sample sequenced in a study of cytomegalovirus exposure and HLA in healthy donors. A multiplex PCR was run with 60 Vbeta primers and 13 Jbeta primers. Method: immunoSEQ multiplex PCR; TCRdb's copy keeps in-frame clones and lacks some. The table has under 200,000 clones, roughly 73% seen once. Sequenced sample: PBMCs. These receptors were taken from a woman aged 30 to 39 in good health and CMV-seronegative.

This clone was observed once. The chain combines TRBV5-4 with TRBJ2-5; possibly TRBD2 for D (5 bases). Germline loops: CDR1 SGHNT, CDR2 YYREEE (reference sequence). The V end was cut by 2 bases, the J end by 1 base, with 15 bases between. CDR3 length: 16 residues. The CDR3 loop reads CASSFWGAGSQETQYF. CDR3 DNA: TGTGCCAGCAGCTTCTGGGGAGCCGGGTCCCAAGAGACCCAGTACTTC.

This chain joins TRBV4-2 and TRBJ2-2; D not certain. The V gene's germline CDR1 is LGHNA and CDR2 YNFKEQ. Trimming removed 1 base at V and 4 bases at J, with 7 bases between. The CDR3 extends over 14 amino acids. CDR3 coding DNA: TGTGCCAGCAGCCAAGCCCAGGCCACCGGGGAGCTGTTTTTT. Its protein product is CASSQAQATGELFF.

A note on this clone: At one of its ends the junction is not consistent with the germline gene, which may arise from a read error. The rearrangement joins TRBV6-1 to TRBJ2-3, with 9 bases that match TRBD1. Germline V gene data show CDR1 as MNHNS and CDR2 as SASEGT. The length of the CDR3 is 13 residues. The CDR3 DNA is TGTGCAAGCACAGGGGGCGTGTGGGGTACGCAGTATTTT. Protein sequence: CASTGGVWGTQYF.

The chain couples TRBV19 to TRBJ1-2; TRBD1 matches 8 bases. This CDR3 region has 15 residues. The V gene end was trimmed by 3 bases and the J gene end by 6 bases; junction bases not matched to a gene: 9. Germline V gene lookup returns CDR1 LNHDA and CDR2 SQIVND (reference sequence). The CDR3 DNA reads as TGTGCCAGTAGTATTACGGGGCAGGGGGCGCATGGCTACACCTTC. This translates into CASSITGQGAHGYTF.

The chain has TRBV11-3 and TRBJ2-1; D possibly corresponds to TRBD2 (6 bases). Germline V gene lookup returns CDR1 SGHNT and CDR2 YENEEA. The CDR3 is 16 amino acids. Trimming took off 1 base at V and 5 bases at J, with 15 bases between the two ends. The CDR3 loop reads CASSLGRDSWDNEQFF. The CDR3, as DNA: TGTGCCAGCAGCTTAGGCCGGGACTCCTGGGACAATGAGCAGTTCTTC.

CDR3 DNA sequence: TGTGCCAGCTCAAACCTGGGAGGGGATACGCAGTATTTT. Translation: CASSNLGGDTQYF. V and J are TRBV18 and TRBJ2-3; 7 bases align to TRBD2. Per germline, CDR1 KGHSH and CDR2 LQKENI. The CDR3 has 13 amino acids. The junction had 5 bases not matched to a gene; V was cut back by 5 bases and J by 6 bases.

This clone was recorded a few times. The chain has TRBV9 and TRBJ1-2; no firm D call. The CDR3 runs to 13 residues. V was trimmed by 2 bases and J by 8 bases, leaving 13 bases between them. Germline V gene sequence: CDR1 SGDLS, CDR2 YYNGEE. CDR3 protein: CASSVGVAEGYTF. CDR3 DNA sequence: TGTGCCAGCAGCGTTGGGGTAGCGGAGGGCTACACCTTC. The full variable domain, with the rest looked up from reference TRBV9 and TRBJ1-2, is DSGVTQTPKHLITATGQRVTLRCSPRSGDLSVYWYQQSLDQGLQFLIQYYNGEERAKGNILERFSAQQFPDLHSELNLSSLELGDSALYFCASSVGVAEGYTFGSGTRLTVV.

The gene calls are TRBV7-2 and TRBJ1-1; D remains unclear. In germline, CDR1 is SGHTA, CDR2 FQGNSA. The CDR3 totals 14 residues. Trimming took off 3 bases at V and 1 base at J, with 9 bases between the two ends. The CDR3 loop reads CASSFFRENTEAFF. Here the CDR3 DNA reads TGTGCCAGCAGCTTCTTTCGAGAGAACACTGAAGCTTTCTTT.

This clone was seen a handful of times. The V gene is TRBV7-9, the J gene TRBJ1-2; D possibly corresponds to TRBD1 (6 bases). The CDR3 covers 16 residues. Per the germline V gene, CDR1 is SEHNR and CDR2 is FQNEAQ (reference sequence). With 2 bases removed from V and 7 bases from J, the gap between germline ends came to 20 bases. CDR3 amino acids: CASSLSPGRGLGGYTF. In nucleotides, the CDR3 is TGTGCCAGCAGCTTAAGTCCGGGCAGGGGTCTGGGTGGCTACACCTTC.

This chain uses TRBV28 with TRBJ1-1; 9 bases are a match to TRBD1. Germline V gene data show CDR1 as MDHEN and CDR2 as SYDVKM. V lost 4 bases to trimming and J lost 4 bases; unmatched junction nucleotides: 10. The CDR3 loop spans 16 amino acids. The CDR3 DNA is TGTGCCAGCAGTTCTCTGACCGGGACAGGGAGCACTGAAGCTTTCTTT. It codes for CASSSLTGTGSTEAFF. The variable domain in full, with the rest retrieved from reference TRBV28 and TRBJ1-1, is DVKVTQSSRYLVKRTGEKVFLECVQDMDHENMFWYRQDPGLGLRLIYFSYDVKMKEKGDIPEGYSVSREKKERFSLILESASTNQTSMYLCASSSLTGTGSTEAFFGQGTRLTVV.

The V and J genes are TRBV7-2 and TRBJ1-4; 10 nucleotides match TRBD1. The trim removed 5 bases at V and 7 bases at J, leaving 7 bases unmatched. This CDR3 is 15 amino acids long. CDR1 is SGHTA, CDR2 FQGNSA, per germline. DNA for the CDR3: TGTGCCAGCAGCCTGACAGGGGGCGCGGGTGAAAAACTGTTTTTT. Its protein product is CASSLTGGAGEKLFF.

The chain employs TRBV9 and TRBJ1-5; D is uncertain. The CDR3 is 14 residues long. CDR1 is SGDLS and CDR2 is YYNGEE in the germline V gene. Deletions cut 2 bases from V and 3 bases from J, with 9 bases between. The CDR3 region is CASSVGRANQPQHF. Written as DNA, the CDR3 is TGTGCCAGCAGCGTCGGGCGGGCCAATCAGCCCCAGCATTTT.

The chain carries TRBV18 and TRBJ1-1; TRBD1 matches at 9 bases. Per germline, CDR1 KGHSH and CDR2 LQKENI. The CDR3 is made up of 16 amino acids. J lost 4 bases, V lost 6 bases, and 12 bases had no gene match. In nucleotides, the CDR3 is TGTGCCAGCTCGCGGGACAGGGTACCTTTCTCCACTGAAGCTTTCTTT. It codes for CASSRDRVPFSTEAFF.

This clone was seen a few times. The chain combines TRBV9 with TRBJ1-3, with D possibly being TRBD1 (6 bases). V was clipped by 0 bases and J by 2 bases, with 9 bases between them. Germline loops: CDR1 SGDLS, CDR2 YYNGEE. This CDR3 has 15 amino acids. The CDR3 spells CASSVGPGAGNTIYF. The CDR3 DNA reads TGTGCCAGCAGCGTAGGCCCAGGGGCTGGAAACACCATATATTTT.

As regards this clone: The junction does not match germline at one end; this may be a read error. V and J are TRBV28 and TRBJ2-6, with a possible D match to TRBD2 (5 bases). There are 15 residues in the CDR3. Per the germline V gene, CDR1 is MDHEN and CDR2 is SYDVKM. The CDR3 DNA follows: TGTGCCAGCAGTTTGAGGGTTTCTGGTGCCAACGTCCTGACTTTC. Protein sequence: CASSLRVSGANVLTF.

The CDR3 region has the DNA TGTGCCAGCAGTTTAGGAGACAGGGGGGGCCCTAACTATGGCTACACCTTC. Translating gives CASSLGDRGGPNYGYTF. This chain joins TRBV28 and TRBJ1-2; 9 nucleotides agree with TRBD1. Germline-derived CDR1 and CDR2 are MDHEN and SYDVKM. The CDR3 extends over 17 amino acids. After removal of 2 bases from V and 0 bases from J, the junction contained 7 bases not matched to a gene.

This chain uses TRBV9 with TRBJ2-7, with 9 nucleotides matching TRBD1. Germline loops: CDR1 SGDLS, CDR2 YYNGEE. CDR3 size: 15 residues. V trimming: 0 bases; J trimming: 9 bases; junction bases outside the gene matches: 10. CDR3: CASSVDRGRIHGQYF. The CDR3 bases are TGTGCCAGCAGCGTAGACAGGGGGCGGATCCACGGGCAGTACTTC.

V is TRBV14 and J is TRBJ2-2, with TRBD1 identical over 8 bases. Germline CDR1 is SGHDN and CDR2 is FVKESK. Trimming removed 3 bases from V and 2 bases from J; junction bases left unmatched: 2. CDR3 size: 15 residues. CDR3 region: CASSQDRANTGELFF. The CDR3 DNA reads TGTGCCAGCAGCCAGGACAGGGCCAACACCGGGGAGCTGTTTTTT.

The chain has TRBV19 and TRBJ1-2; D is unclear. Trimming pared 11 bases from V and 6 bases from J, leaving 19 bases between. This CDR3 has 13 residues. CDR1 is LNHDA and CDR2 is SQIVND in the germline V gene (reference sequence). CDR3 residues: CASRAAATDGYTF. Written as DNA, the CDR3 is TGTGCCTCCCGAGCGGCAGCCACGGATGGCTACACCTTC.

J is TRBJ1-2 and V is TRBV7-2; 8 bases are shared with TRBD1. Germline CDR1 is SGHTA and CDR2 is FQGNSA. The V and J ends lost 4 bases and 4 bases, in that order; junction bases with no gene match: 11. CDR3 length: 16 amino acids. CDR3: CASSSPRAGGSYGYTF. The CDR3 DNA reads as TGTGCCAGCAGCTCCCCCAGGGCAGGGGGCTCCTATGGCTACACCTTC.

The chain couples TRBV6-5 to TRBJ1-2, with D perhaps TRBD1 (5 bases). Deletions cut 6 bases from V and 7 bases from J, with 9 bases between. The CDR3 has 11 amino acids. CDR1 and CDR2 (germline): MNHEY, SVGAGI. Here the CDR3 reads CASSPGFGYTF. The DNA for the CDR3 is TGTGCCAGCAGCCCAGGGTTTGGCTACACCTTC.

The rearrangement uses TRBV10-3 and TRBJ2-7; 10 nucleotides agree with TRBD1. There are 14 residues in the CDR3. The germline V gene encodes CDR1 ENHRY and CDR2 SYGVKD. V trimming: 2 bases; J trimming: 4 bases; junction bases outside the gene matches: 2. In nucleotides, the CDR3 is TGTGCCATCAGTGAGGGACAGGGGGTTTACGAGCAGTACTTC. Its protein product is CAISEGQGVYEQYF.

The chain links TRBV6-1 to TRBJ1-5; D call uncertain. CDR3 length equals 14 residues. In germline, CDR1 is MNHNS, CDR2 SASEGT. V was clipped by 0 bases and J by 4 bases, with 7 bases between them. DNA for the CDR3: TGTGCCAGCAGTGAAGCGTCACAGAATCAGCCCCAGCATTTT. Residues: CASSEASQNQPQHF.

The J gene is TRBJ1-2, the V gene TRBV2; 7 bases line up with TRBD1. With V trimmed by 5 bases and J by 4 bases, 10 bases remained unmatched. The V gene's germline CDR1 is SNHLY and CDR2 FYNNEI. The CDR3 is 15 residues long. The CDR3 reads CASSQTTGNGYGYTF. In DNA, the CDR3 is TGTGCCAGCAGTCAGACGACAGGGAATGGCTATGGCTACACCTTC.

This chain joins TRBV5-1 and TRBJ1-1; 8 bases are a match to TRBD1. The CDR3 sequence is 14 residues long. Germline V CDR1 and CDR2: SGHRS, YFSETQ. The junction had 5 bases not matched to a gene; V was cut back by 2 bases and J by 5 bases. This CDR3 reads CASSFQGANTEAFF. The CDR3, as DNA: TGCGCCAGCAGCTTCCAGGGGGCTAATACTGAAGCTTTCTTT.